The entry that follows covers one TCR beta chain sequence. Its matching antigen is unknown. The source of the sample is a study of T cell responses to AZD1222 COVID-19 vaccine. Study background: Recipients boosted at about 4 weeks or about 12 weeks are pooled. Study-level points and caveats: Breadth and depth of Spike-specific TCRs rose after two AZD1222 doses. Only five or six AZD1222 recipients were seropositive at baseline.

Here immunoSEQ multiplex PCR was the method, and the copy in TCRdb shows in-frame clones only, minus some. This sample carries some 150,000 clones, 93% of them seen once, and the ten largest clones take around 3.8%. Sequencing used peripheral blood, obtained on day 0 of AZD1222 vaccination. The TCR was taken from an adult in good health.

CDR3 amino acids: CASSQDYQYGGQGAPGEKLFF. The CDR3 DNA is TGCGCCAGCAGCCAAGATTATCAATATGGGGGACAGGGGGCTCCGGGTGAAAAACTGTTTTTT. The gene calls are TRBV4-1 and TRBJ1-4, with 12 bases lining up with TRBD1. The CDR3 covers 21 residues. Trimming cost V 0 bases and J 7 bases; bases outside gene matches: 18. Germline values: CDR1 MGHRA, CDR2 YSYEKL.